This T cell receptor beta chain was sequenced for a study of radiotherapy plus CTLA-4 blockade in lung cancer. Generated by immunoSEQ multiplex PCR, the TCRdb table keeps only in-frame clones and is missing some. Among about 15,000 clones, 55% to 75% were seen once, and the ten largest hold 53%. Whole-study results and caveats: Among reported predictors of response, early blood T cell clone dynamics with interferon-beta performed best. Radiotherapy plus ipilimumab was followed by expansion in blood of tumor-derived TCR clones.

Ipilimumab CTLA-4 blockade and focal radiation were given to patients with chemo-refractory metastatic non-small-cell lung cancer. This clone came up once. The target antigen is unknown. After removal of 4 bases from V and 4 bases from J, the junction contained 4 bases not matched to a gene. The germline gives CDR1 MNHEY, CDR2 SVGAGI. The CDR3 has 14 residues. This chain links TRBV6-5 with TRBJ2-3; 8 nucleotides line up with TRBD2. The source material was peripheral blood, sampled from a patient treated with radiotherapy plus ipilimumab. The TCR sequence derives from a human donor with non-small cell lung cancer whose response to radiotherapy plus ipilimumab could not be evaluated. The CDR3, as DNA: TGTGCCAGCAGTTTCTCGGGAGGGGCAGATACGCAGTATTTT. Amino acid sequence: CASSFSGGADTQYF.